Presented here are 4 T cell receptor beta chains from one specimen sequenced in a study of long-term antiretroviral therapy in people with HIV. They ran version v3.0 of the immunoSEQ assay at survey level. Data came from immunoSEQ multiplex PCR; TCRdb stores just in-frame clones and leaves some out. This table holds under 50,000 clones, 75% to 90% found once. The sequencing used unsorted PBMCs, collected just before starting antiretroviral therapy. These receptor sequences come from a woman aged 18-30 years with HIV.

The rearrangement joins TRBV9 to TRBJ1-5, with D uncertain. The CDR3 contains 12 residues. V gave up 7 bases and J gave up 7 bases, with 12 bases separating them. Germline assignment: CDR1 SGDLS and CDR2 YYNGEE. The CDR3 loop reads CASGTGGQPQHF. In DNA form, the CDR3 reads TGTGCCAGCGGAACGGGAGGGCAGCCCCAGCATTTT.

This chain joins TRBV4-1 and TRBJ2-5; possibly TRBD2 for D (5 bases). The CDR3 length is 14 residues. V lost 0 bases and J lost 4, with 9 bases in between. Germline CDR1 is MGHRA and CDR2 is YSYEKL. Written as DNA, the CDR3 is TGCGCCAGCAGCCAAGACGGGGTAGGAGAGACCCAGTACTTC. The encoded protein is CASSQDGVGETQYF.

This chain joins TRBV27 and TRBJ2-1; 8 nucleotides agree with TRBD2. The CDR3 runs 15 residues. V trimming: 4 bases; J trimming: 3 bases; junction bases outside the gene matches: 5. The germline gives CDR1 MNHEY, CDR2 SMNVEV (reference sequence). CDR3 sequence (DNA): TGTGCCAGCAGTTACAGCGGGAGTCTCTACAATGAGCAGTTCTTC. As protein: CASSYSGSLYNEQFF.

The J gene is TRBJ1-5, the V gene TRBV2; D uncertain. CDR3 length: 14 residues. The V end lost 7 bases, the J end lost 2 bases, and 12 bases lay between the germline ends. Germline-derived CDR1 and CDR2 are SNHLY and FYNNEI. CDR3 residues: CASKEGTGNQPQHF. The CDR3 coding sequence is TGTGCCAGCAAGGAGGGTACCGGCAATCAGCCCCAGCATTTT.